The next 27 T cell receptor beta chains were all read from a single sample in a study of graft-versus-host responses after intestinal transplantation. Here immunoSEQ multiplex PCR was the method, and the copy in TCRdb shows in-frame clones only, minus some. The repertoire consists of around 88,000 clones, with over 80% occurring once and the leading ten covering approximately 18%. Antigens of these TCRs are unknown. The sequences come from unstimulated CD8+ T cells sorted from spleen or lymph node cells, collected before intestinal transplant. These receptors originate from a human donor who received an intestinal transplant.

The chain recombines TRBV4-1 with TRBJ2-3; weak D call: TRBD1 (6 bases). CDR3 length: 15 residues. Trimming took 0 bases from V and 5 from J, leaving 12 bases between them. CDR1 and CDR2 from the germline V gene are MGHRA and YSYEKL. This CDR3 is CASSQEGQGGDTQYF. DNA for the CDR3: TGCGCCAGCAGCCAAGAGGGGCAAGGGGGAGATACGCAGTATTTT.

CDR3 protein: CASSQDSGGPYEQYF. In nucleotides, the CDR3 is TGTGCCAGCAGCCAAGATAGCGGGGGACCCTACGAGCAGTACTTC. The genes are TRBV4-2 and TRBJ2-7, with TRBD2 matching over 9 bases. V dropped 0 bases and J dropped 2; count of bases not matched to a gene: 2. Looked up from germline, CDR1 is LGHNA and CDR2 is YNFKEQ. This CDR3 region has 15 residues.

This sequence joins TRBV19 and TRBJ2-7, with 8 bases identical to TRBD1. The CDR3 totals 14 residues. Germline CDR1 and CDR2: LNHDA and SQIVND (reference sequence). V shed 3 bases, J shed 2 bases, and the junction held 3 bases outside the gene matches. CDR3 in DNA: TGTGCCAGTAGTATGGACAGGGCGGCCTACGAGCAGTACTTC. Its protein is CASSMDRAAYEQYF.

This rearrangement joins TRBV21-1 to TRBJ2-5; the table's D call, TRBD1, has no DNA check behind it. TRBV21-1 is annotated as a pseudogene. This CDR3 is built from 16 residues. The CDR3 DNA is TGTGCCAGCAGCAAAGGGGGCAGGGGGCGCGGGGAGACCCAGTACTTC. This translates into CASSKGGRGRGETQYF.

This clone was picked up one time. The chain is built from TRBV13 and TRBJ2-1, with TRBD2 matching 12 bases. Germline-derived CDR1 and CDR2 are PRHDT and FYEKMQ (reference sequence). There are 16 residues in the CDR3. After removal of 5 bases from V and 3 bases from J, the junction contained 5 bases not matched to a gene. CDR3 DNA sequence: TGTGCCAGCAGCCTAAGACTAGCGGGAGTCTACAATGAGCAGTTCTTC. It is translated as CASSLRLAGVYNEQFF.

For the CDR3, the DNA is TGTGCCAGCAGCTCCCCACTCAGGGACAGGAGGGATCAGCCCCAGCATTTT. This encodes CASSSPLRDRRDQPQHF. The chain employs TRBV28 and TRBJ1-5; 8 bases map to TRBD1. V trimming: 6 bases; J trimming: 5 bases; junction bases outside the gene matches: 15. CDR1 and CDR2 from the germline V gene are MDHEN and SYDVKM. The CDR3 has 17 amino acids.

The chain joins TRBV5-1 to TRBJ1-1; D unresolved. Germline CDR1 reads SGHRS; CDR2 reads YFSETQ. The V end lost 0 bases, the J end lost 7 bases, and 10 bases lay between the germline ends. This CDR3 contains 13 residues. The CDR3 nucleotides read TGCGCCAGCAGCTTGGGAGTGGGGAATGAAGCTTTCTTT. This sequence encodes CASSLGVGNEAFF.

The V gene is TRBV6-5, the J gene TRBJ2-7; D is perhaps TRBD1 (5 bases). The V and J ends lost 7 bases and 1 base respectively, with 11 bases between them. The CDR3 has 13 residues. Germline V lookup: CDR1 MNHEY, CDR2 SVGAGI. CDR3 DNA: TGTGCCAGCACCTTAGGGGAATCCTACGAGCAGTACTTC. Its protein product is CASTLGESYEQYF.

The chain has TRBV6-6 and TRBJ2-2; D gene ambiguous. The V end was cut by 2 bases, the J end by 6 bases, with 7 bases between. This CDR3 region has 13 residues. Germline lookup yields CDR1 MNHNY and CDR2 SVGAGI (reference sequence). DNA for the CDR3: TGTGCCAGCAGTTACCCCATTCCCGGGGAGCTGTTTTTT. Its protein is CASSYPIPGELFF.

Of note for this clone: This same CDR3 is encoded by further DNA sequences in the sample. The rearrangement uses TRBV5-4 and TRBJ2-3; tentatively, D is TRBD2 (6 bases). CDR3 size: 16 residues. Looked up from germline, CDR1 is SGHNT and CDR2 is YYREEE (reference sequence). The V end lost 3 bases, the J end lost 2 bases, and 16 bases lay between the germline ends. CDR3 amino acids: CASSSAEAGYTDTQYF. For the CDR3, the DNA is TGTGCCAGCAGCTCTGCTGAAGCGGGTTACACAGATACGCAGTATTTT.

This chain uses TRBV5-4 with TRBJ2-2, with D hard to call. The germline V gene has CDR1 SGHNT and CDR2 YYREEE (reference sequence). Trimming took off 0 bases at V and 6 bases at J, with 6 bases between the two ends. CDR3 length: 13 amino acids. The DNA for the CDR3 is TGTGCCAGCAGCTTGGACTCACCCGGGGAGCTGTTTTTT. Its protein product is CASSLDSPGELFF.

V usage is TRBV19 and J usage is TRBJ2-2; 7 bases match TRBD1. Germline CDR1 LNHDA, CDR2 SQIVND (reference sequence). With 7 bases clipped from V and 1 base from J, the junction kept 3 bases outside the gene matches. The CDR3 runs to 14 residues. CDR3 DNA sequence: TGTGCCAGTATTGGGACAGTGAACACCGGGGAGCTGTTTTTT. The encoded protein is CASIGTVNTGELFF.

This clone was seen more than once but under ten times. The V call is TRBV5-6, the J call TRBJ1-6, with 11 positions matching TRBD1. Trimming removed 4 bases from V and 10 bases from J; junction bases left unmatched: 7. CDR1 SGHDT and CDR2 YYEEEE come from the germline V gene. The CDR3 covers 15 residues. The CDR3 is CASSRGQGALSPLHF. The CDR3 DNA follows: TGTGCCAGCAGCCGTGGACAGGGGGCATTGTCACCCCTCCACTTT. Complete variable domain (other parts from reference TRBV5-6 and TRBJ1-6): DAGVTQSPTHLIKTRGQQVTLRCSPKSGHDTVSWYQQALGQGPQFIFQYYEEEERQRGNFPDRFSGHQFPNYSSELNVNALLLGDSALYLCASSRGQGALSPLHFGNGTRLTVT.

This clone was observed a handful of times. J is TRBJ2-7 and V is TRBV5-4; 9 bases agree with TRBD2. The CDR3 is made up of 15 amino acids. CDR1 is SGHNT and CDR2 is YYREEE in the germline V gene (reference sequence). V trimming: 2 bases; J trimming: 4 bases; junction bases outside the gene matches: 7. The CDR3 DNA sequence: TGTGCCAGCAGCTTCTTGCGGGAGGGTGGATACGAGCAGTACTTC. Amino acids: CASSFLREGGYEQYF.

The V gene is TRBV5-1, the J gene TRBJ2-7, with D perhaps matching TRBD1 (5 bases). The CDR3 runs 12 residues. Per germline, CDR1 SGHRS and CDR2 YFSETQ. The V end lost 4 bases, the J end lost 2 bases, and 7 bases lay between the germline ends. The CDR3 DNA follows: TGCGCCAGCAGCCCGACAGCCTACGAGCAGTACTTC. As protein: CASSPTAYEQYF.

The CDR3: CASSEGAGVIEQYF. In DNA form, the CDR3 reads TGCGCCAGCAGTGAAGGAGCGGGAGTGATCGAGCAGTACTTC. The chain has TRBV10-2 and TRBJ2-7, with TRBD2 matching 8 bases. Germline V gives CDR1 WSHSY, CDR2 SAAADI. V trimming: 3 bases; J trimming: 6 bases; junction bases outside the gene matches: 7. The CDR3 has 14 residues.

This sequence joins TRBV2 and TRBJ2-1; TRBD1 matches at 9 bases. With V trimmed by 8 bases and J by 9 bases, 5 bases remained unmatched. This CDR3 spans 12 amino acids. Germline CDR1 is SNHLY and CDR2 is FYNNEI. The CDR3 DNA is TGTGCCAGCCTGGGACAGGGAGGTGAGCAGTTCTTC. Encoded protein: CASLGQGGEQFF. Complete variable domain (other parts from reference TRBV2 and TRBJ2-1): EPEVTQTPSHQVTQMGQEVILRCVPISNHLYFYWYRQILGQKVEFLVSFYNNEISEKSEIFDDQFSVERPDGSNFTLKIRSTKLEDSAMYFCASLGQGGEQFFGPGTRLTVL.

V gene TRBV6-5 combines with J gene TRBJ2-3; D remains ambiguous. V was trimmed by 7 bases and J by 2 bases, leaving 16 bases between them. The CDR3 has 15 residues. Germline assignment: CDR1 MNHEY and CDR2 SVGAGI. Here the CDR3 reads CASTPPRADTDTQYF. CDR3 coding DNA: TGTGCCAGCACTCCCCCCCGGGCCGACACAGATACGCAGTATTTT.

The gene calls are TRBV6-4 and TRBJ2-1; the match to TRBD2 covers 11 bases. The CDR3 is 16 residues long. V was pared by 0 bases and J by 5 bases, with 3 bases of the junction left unmatched. Per germline, CDR1 MRHNA and CDR2 SNTAGT. The CDR3 region is CASSDSTSGGHNEQFF. The CDR3 DNA sequence: TGTGCCAGCAGTGACTCAACTAGCGGGGGTCACAATGAGCAGTTCTTC.

This clone was counted once. The CDR3 region has the DNA TGTGCCAGCAGCTTGGGTATCCCGGGGTTGAATTCACCCCTCCACTTT. This gives the protein CASSLGIPGLNSPLHF. The J gene is TRBJ1-6, the V gene TRBV5-4, with D unclear. The CDR3 is 16 amino acids. V was clipped by 0 bases and J by 7 bases, with 14 bases between them. Germline-derived CDR1 and CDR2 are SGHNT and YYREEE (reference sequence).

This clone was detected a few times. This sequence joins TRBV6-1 and TRBJ1-5, with a weak D call TRBD1 (6 bases). Trimming removed 0 bases from V and 5 bases from J, with 14 bases in between. CDR1 and CDR2 from the germline V gene are MNHNS and SASEGT. The CDR3 has 16 residues. The CDR3 bases are TGTGCCAGCAGTGAAGCGCGGACAGCGCGATATCAGCCCCAGCATTTT. This translates into CASSEARTARYQPQHF.

The gene calls are TRBV28 and TRBJ2-1; TRBD2 might be the D (5 bases). The germline CDR1 and CDR2 sequences are MDHEN and SYDVKM. The CDR3 extends over 13 amino acids. V lost 6 bases to trimming and J lost 5 bases, with 11 bases between them. This CDR3 is CASRADWNNEQFF. CDR3 in DNA: TGTGCCAGCAGGGCGGACTGGAACAATGAGCAGTTCTTC.

The rearrangement uses TRBV5-1 and TRBJ2-1; no clear D. V lost 0 bases to trimming and J lost 6 bases, with 4 bases between them. This CDR3 spans 12 amino acids. Germline CDR1 is SGHRS and CDR2 is YFSETQ. The CDR3 nucleotides are TGCGCCAGCAGCTTGGGTGTCAATGAGCAGTTCTTC. This codes for CASSLGVNEQFF.

As to this clone: Its ends do not fully match the called genes, so a read error is possible. The chain is built from TRBV7-7 and TRBJ2-5; D is tentatively TRBD1 or TRBD2 (5 bases each). CDR3 size: 14 residues. CDR1 and CDR2 (germline): SSHAT, FNYEAQ (reference sequence). CDR3 sequence (DNA): TGTGCTAGCAGCTTAGTTGGGGGATTGGGGACCCAGTACTTC. Encoded protein: CASSLVGGLGTQYF.

The gene calls are TRBV6-5 and TRBJ1-5; TRBD1 matches 8 bases. CDR3 length: 14 amino acids. J gave up 2 bases and V 6 bases, and 3 bases lay outside the gene matches. CDR1 is MNHEY and CDR2 is SVGAGI in the germline V gene. The CDR3 sequence is CASSPTGGNQPQHF. DNA of the CDR3: TGTGCCAGCAGCCCGACAGGGGGCAATCAGCCCCAGCATTTT.

This clone has a single count. The chain couples TRBV5-1 to TRBJ2-1; possible D gene TRBD2, 6 bases. This CDR3 spans 12 amino acids. Germline CDR1 is SGHRS and CDR2 is YFSETQ. The V end lost 1 base, the J end lost 15 bases, and 14 bases lay between the germline ends. As DNA, the CDR3 is TGCGCCAGCAGCTTGTGGGGGAGGAGGCGGTTCTTC. It translates to CASSLWGRRRFF.

J is TRBJ1-1 and V is TRBV2; the D is unclear. V lost 7 bases, J lost 3 bases, and 9 bases lay in between. Germline loops: CDR1 SNHLY, CDR2 FYNNEI. The CDR3 sequence is 12 residues long. CDR3 nucleotide sequence: TGTGCCAGCACCGGTACAGACACTGAAGCTTTCTTT. This encodes CASTGTDTEAFF.